Listed below are T cell receptor beta chains from one sample, sequenced in a study of blood T cells in healthy people across ages. TCRdb re-called the 5' RACE reads with MiXCR, one entry per CDR3 protein. The sample lists 760,000 or so distinct CDR3 sequences, 20% to 30% occurring once. The same sample was also used in a study of T cells of mothers and their children.

Sequencing was done on a sample of blood. Receptors originate from a boy younger than 18 in good health. CDR3s leave out the opening cysteine and the closing phenylalanine or tryptophan. The D gene is left open where the match is weak. For some rows the clone size is stated as once, few or many, or as a class when expanded; others skip it.

>TRBJ2-3|few|NA|TRBV6-2/TRBV6-3
ASSYSPRQRTDTQY
>NA|NA|NA|TRBV5-1
ASSLGVVGNEQF
>NA|few|NA|TRBV5-1
ASSLYPGPQETQY
>TRBJ2-5|few|TRBD1|TRBV29-1
SVVRGQGVSYQETQY
>TRBJ2-2|NA|NA|TRBV6-2/TRBV6-3
ASSYLSESGELF
>TRBJ1-2|NA|NA|TRBV29-1
SVSGTEPNYGYT
>TRBJ2-7|many|TRBD1|TRBV29-1
SAGQGPSYEQY
>TRBJ1-1|NA|NA|TRBV5-6
ASSFQPGTRAEAF
>TRBJ1-5|few|NA|TRBV7-7
ASSPKGSHRVSSNQPQH
>TRBJ1-4|NA|NA|TRBV7-9
ASRKEREKLF
>TRBJ2-4|NA|TRBD1|TRBV27
ASSPGQGMDIQY
>TRBJ2-3|NA|NA|TRBV24-1
ASSPREGRSDTQY
>TRBJ2-7|NA|NA|TRBV12-3/TRBV12-4
ARVVGGNTSEQY
>NA|NA|NA|TRBV5-1
ASSLEQASFSYEQY
>TRBJ2-7|NA|NA|TRBV7-9
ASSLKGRALLEQY
>TRBJ1-1|few|NA|TRBV7-9
ASSHRQPGGNTEAF
>TRBJ2-1|few|TRBD2|TRBV5-1
ASSYLAGGDNEQF
>TRBJ2-7|NA|TRBD1|TRBV28
ASSNLGQGIHYEQY
>TRBJ2-5|few|TRBD2|TRBV13
ASSPQAGQY
>TRBJ2-1|few|TRBD1|TRBV29-1
SVDRGDREHNEQF
>TRBJ2-1|few|NA|TRBV5-1
ASSPGGTDNEQF
>TRBJ2-5|few|NA|TRBV7-2
ASSLDIETQY
>TRBJ2-2|few|NA|TRBV20-1
SAKEGMNTGELF